These 15 T cell receptor beta chains were all obtained from the same sample, sequenced in a study of blood T cells in healthy people across ages. Using a J-beta primer mix together with a sample-barcoded 5' primer, a second PCR was run for roughly 6 to 12 cycles. In TCRdb, the 5' RACE reads were re-called with MiXCR into one record per CDR3 protein. The repertoire holds approximately 850,000 distinct CDR3 sequences, with roughly 44% as singletons. Sequencing was performed on blood. The source of these receptors is a man aged 60-69 years in good health.

V is TRBV27 and J is TRBJ1-2, with TRBD1 matching 11 bases. CDR1 is MNHEY and CDR2 is SMNVEV in the germline V gene (reference sequence). V lost 6 bases to trimming and J lost 0 bases; unmatched junction nucleotides: 3. This CDR3 spans 15 amino acids. CDR3 in DNA: TGTGCCAGCAGGGACAGGGGGCTGCCTAACTATGGCTACACCTTC. It codes for CASRDRGLPNYGYTF.

This clonotype was detected a few times. This chain links TRBV2 with TRBJ2-4, with D unclear. TRBJ2-7 matches the DNA end more closely, so the J call is doubtful. In germline, CDR1 is SNHLY, CDR2 FYNNEI. This CDR3 spans 11 amino acids. The CDR3 is CASSSVSEQYF. CDR3 in DNA: TGTGCCAGCAGCAGCGTTTCCGAGCAGTACTTC.

V is TRBV20-1 and J is TRBJ1-4; D unresolved. Germline lookup yields CDR1 DFQATT and CDR2 SNEGSKA (reference sequence). The CDR3 totals 13 residues. CDR3 in amino acids: CTAARGTNEKLFF. The CDR3 DNA sequence: TGCACCGCGGCTCGAGGGACTAATGAAAAACTGTTTTTT.

The V gene is TRBV7-2, the J gene TRBJ2-4; 11 bases agree with TRBD2. This CDR3 region has 19 residues. CDR1 and CDR2 from the germline V gene are SGHTA and FQGNSA. The trim removed 5 bases at V and 0 bases at J, leaving 12 bases unmatched. The CDR3 region is CASSLSPGLAALAKNIQYF. In nucleotides, the CDR3 is TGTGCCAGCAGCCTCTCCCCGGGACTAGCGGCGTTAGCCAAAAACATTCAGTACTTC.

This clonotype was found many times. V usage is TRBV5-1 and J usage is TRBJ2-7; tentatively, D is TRBD2 (7 bases). Trimming stripped 4 bases from V and 3 bases from J, with 17 bases between. The CDR3 has 15 residues. Germline V gives CDR1 SGHRS, CDR2 YFSETQ. The CDR3 DNA follows: TGCGCCAGCAGCAAGCTAACAGGGAGGGTCTACGAGCAGTACTTC. Translation gives CASSKLTGRVYEQYF.

The chain recombines TRBV30 with TRBJ1-1, with D maybe TRBD1 (6 bases). Germline V lookup: CDR1 GTSNPN, CDR2 SVGIG (reference sequence). V was trimmed by 4 bases and J by 1 base, leaving 7 bases between them. The CDR3 has 12 amino acids. The CDR3 reads CAWTTGNTEAFF. The CDR3 coding sequence is TGTGCCTGGACGACAGGGAACACTGAAGCTTTCTTT.

The V and J genes are TRBV19 and TRBJ2-5, with 7 bases fitting TRBD2. Germline-derived CDR1 and CDR2 are LNHDA and SQIVND (reference sequence). The CDR3 extends over 13 amino acids. V dropped 6 bases and J dropped 4; count of bases not matched to a gene: 5. Here the CDR3 DNA reads TGTGCCAGTAGCAAGTCTAGCGGAGAGACCCAGTACTTC. It codes for CASSKSSGETQYF.

Regarding this clonotype: Its ends do not fully match the called genes, so a read error is possible. The genes are TRBV12-3 or TRBV12-4 and TRBJ2-1, with TRBD2 identical over 16 bases. CDR3 length equals 20 residues. CDR3 DNA: TGTGCCTGCAGCACCGATGGGACTAGCGGGGGGGCCGGGCTTGGTCGCACGCAGTTCTTC. Its protein is CACSTDGTSGGAGLGRTQFF.

The gene calls are TRBV28 and TRBJ2-1; D might be TRBD1 (5 bases). The germline V and J ends were trimmed by 5 bases and 9 bases, with 23 bases remaining between them. Germline CDR1 and CDR2: MDHEN and SYDVKM. This CDR3 contains 16 residues. The CDR3 DNA follows: TGTGCCAGCAGTCCCCCGACAGTGATCCTCGATGGTGAGCAGTTCTTC. Translation: CASSPPTVILDGEQFF.

In its sample, this clonotype was seen a few times. The V gene is TRBV15, the J gene TRBJ1-2, with D perhaps TRBD1 (6 bases). Per the germline V gene, CDR1 is LNHNV and CDR2 is YYDKDF (reference sequence). This CDR3 region has 13 residues. V dropped 5 bases and J dropped 8 bases, with 15 bases sitting between them. The CDR3 loop is CATSPRQAGGYTF. Written as DNA, the CDR3 is TGTGCCACCAGCCCGCGACAGGCGGGGGGCTACACCTTC.

This clonotype appeared once. The chain uses TRBV10-3 and TRBJ2-1; perhaps D is TRBD1 or TRBD2 (5 bases each). Between the trimmed V and J ends, which lost 3 bases and 6 bases, there was a span of 18 bases. This CDR3 is built from 16 residues. From germline, CDR1 is ENHRY and CDR2 SYGVKD. CDR3 sequence (DNA): TGTGCCATCAGTGACTCCGGGACCAACTCTTTCAATGAGCAGTTCTTC. Translating it yields CAISDSGTNSFNEQFF.

Only a few counts were recorded for this clonotype. The gene calls are TRBV3-1 and TRBJ2-2; 9 bases line up with TRBD1. After removal of 8 bases from V and 1 base from J, the junction contained 11 bases not matched to a gene. Germline CDR1 and CDR2: LGHDT and YNNKEL (reference sequence). The CDR3 spans 17 residues. In nucleotides, the CDR3 is TGTGCCAGCTCGACAACAGGGGGCGGGTTGAACACCGGGGAGCTGTTTTTT. Residues: CASSTTGGGLNTGELFF.

This clonotype was seen a few times. This chain uses TRBV24-1 with TRBJ2-5; perhaps TRBD2 as D (5 bases). CDR1 and CDR2 from the germline V gene are KGHDR and SFDVKD. V dropped 4 bases and J dropped 3 bases, with 14 bases sitting between them. The CDR3 has 15 amino acids. The CDR3, as DNA: TGTGCCACCAGTGAAGTGACGGGAAACAAAGAGACCCAGTACTTC. This codes for CATSEVTGNKETQYF.

The chain links TRBV4-3 to TRBJ1-6; maybe TRBD1 (5 bases). The germline CDR1 and CDR2 sequences are LGHNA and YSLEER. CDR3 length: 18 residues. V lost 4 bases to trimming and J lost 0 bases, with 16 bases between them. The CDR3 protein is CASSPTGAHSSYNSPLHF. The CDR3 DNA sequence: TGCGCCAGCAGCCCAACCGGGGCTCACAGCTCCTATAATTCACCCCTCCACTTT.

The chain combines TRBV6-5 with TRBJ2-5; TRBD1 or TRBD2 may be the D gene (5 bases each). Per the germline V gene, CDR1 is MNHEY and CDR2 is SVGAGI. This CDR3 is built from 19 residues. The germline V and J ends were trimmed by 4 bases and 2 bases, with 26 bases remaining between them. CDR3 sequence: CASSSSDDGAAFGQETQYF. In DNA, the CDR3 is TGTGCCAGCAGTTCCTCCGACGACGGGGCCGCCTTTGGGCAAGAGACCCAGTACTTC.